These T cell receptor beta chains were read from a single sample in a study of blood T cell repertoires in COVID-19. Some clones are missing from TCRdb's copy, which holds only in-frame ones; the method was immunoSEQ multiplex PCR. Of some 70,000 clones listed, around 85% are singletons. The specimen sequenced was peripheral blood. These receptors all stem from a woman aged 45-59 years with acute or convalescent COVID-19. Each CDR3 is given with its conserved first and last residue. D genes are given only for firm matches. Expanded clones are given a class, and other clones once, few, many or no size at all.

TRBJ2-1 TRBV11-2 TRBD2 . TGTGCCAGCAGCTTGACCGGACTAGCGGGATCCAGGAATGAGCAGTTCTTC CASSLTGLAGSRNEQFF
TRBJ1-2 TRBV5-1 . . TGCGCCAGCAGCTTGAATAGCGGGGAGACTGGCTACACCTTC CASSLNSGETGYTF
TRBJ1-1 TRBV20-1 TRBD1 . TGCAGTGCTAGATTCCAGGGGGGAGCTTTCTTT CSARFQGGAFF
TRBJ2-1 TRBV11-2 . . TGTGCCAGCAGCTTAGAAGCGTCGAGAGGTAGAGTAGGCAATGAGCAGTTCTTC CASSLEASRGRVGNEQFF
TRBJ1-5 TRBV24-1 TRBD1 . TGTGCCACTCGACAGGGCCCTCTCAATCAGCCCCAGCATTTT CATRQGPLNQPQHF
TRBJ1-5 TRBV19 . . TGTGCCAGTAGAGCACAGGGTGGTCAGCCCCAGCATTTT CASRAQGGQPQHF
TRBJ2-5 TRBV6-2/TRBV6-3 . few TGTGCCAGCCGCCAACTTCCATTGGAGACCCAGTACTTC CASRQLPLETQYF
TRBJ2-5 TRBV7-8 . . TGTGCCAGCAGCTTTCAGGGGGGCGGGGAGACCCAGTACTTC CASSFQGGGETQYF
TRBJ2-7 TRBV5-1 TRBD1 once TGCGCCAGCAGCTCCCAGGGGGCCATGACCTACGAGCAGTACTTC CASSSQGAMTYEQYF
TRBJ1-4 TRBV6-5 TRBD1 . TGTGCCAGCAGTTTAGTACAGGGGGTAAATGAAAAACTGTTTTTT CASSLVQGVNEKLFF
TRBJ2-5 TRBV12-3/TRBV12-4 . few TGTGCCAGCAGTCAAAATAGATGGGAGACCCAGTACTTC CASSQNRWETQYF
TRBJ1-1 TRBV3-1/TRBV3-2 . once TGTGCCAGCAGCCGAGGGGGAGTCTCGACTGAAGCTTTCTTT CASSRGGVSTEAFF
TRBJ2-3 TRBV18 TRBD2 . TGTGCCAGCTCACCACCGGTTAGCGGGGGACCAGATACGCAGTATTTT CASSPPVSGGPDTQYF
TRBJ2-3 TRBV3-1/TRBV3-2 . . TGTGCCAGCAGCCAAGCAGGGGTTAGCACAGATACGCAGTATTTT CASSQAGVSTDTQYF
TRBJ2-1 TRBV7-3 TRBD2 . TGTGCCAGCAGCTTAATCGGGGGGGCCTACAATGAGCAGTTCTTC CASSLIGGAYNEQFF
TRBJ1-1 TRBV5-1 . . TGCGCCAGCAGCCGGGGGAGGGCGGAGGACACTGAAGCTTTCTTT CASSRGRAEDTEAFF
TRBJ1-1 TRBV28 . . TGTGCCAGCAGTCTTCACAGCTTGAACACTGAAGCTTTCTTT CASSLHSLNTEAFF
TRBJ2-2 TRBV6-5 TRBD2 . TGTGCCAGCAAAGGACTAGCGGGAACCGGGGAGCTGTTTTTT CASKGLAGTGELFF
TRBJ1-3 TRBV6-4 . . TGTGCCAGCAGGGCGGATGTTACAAAAGAGGGAAACACCATATATTTT CASRADVTKEGNTIYF
TRBJ2-6 TRBV5-6 . once TGTGCCAGCAGCTACCAGGGGTCTGGGGCCAACGTCCTGACTTTC CASSYQGSGANVLTF
TRBJ2-5 TRBV27 TRBD1 few TGTGCCAGCAGTTTAGGACAGGGGGGGACCCAGTACTTC CASSLGQGGTQYF
TRBJ1-4 TRBV6-2/TRBV6-3 . . TGTGCCAGCACCCCCGCGAGAACTAATGAAAAACTGTTTTTT CASTPARTNEKLFF
TRBJ1-2 TRBV5-1 . once TGCGCCAGCAGACAGGACCAGGACGGCTACACCTTC CASRQDQDGYTF
TRBJ2-2 TRBV27 . . TGTGCCAGCAGTTTAGTAGGTAGCTTGAACACCGGGGAGCTGTTTTTT CASSLVGSLNTGELFF
TRBJ2-7 TRBV6-1 . . TGTGCCAGCAGTGAACCGGGGAGGATCCCTGTGGAGCAGTACTTC CASSEPGRIPVEQYF
TRBJ2-1 TRBV5-1 . . TGCGCCAGCAGCTTGGATCCGACAAATGAGCAGTTCTTC CASSLDPTNEQFF
TRBJ1-1 TRBV10-3 . . TGTGCCATCAGTGAGGGGCTGAAAGCTTTCTTT CAISEGLKAFF
TRBJ2-3 TRBV18 . . TGTGCCAGCTCACCTAACATAGCGGAACTAGATACGCAGTATTTT CASSPNIAELDTQYF
TRBJ1-5 TRBV21-1 . . TGTGCCAGCAAGTTCCACAAGCCCCAGCATTTT CASKFHKPQHF
TRBJ1-4 TRBV13 . . TGTGCCAGCAGCTCTAGCCCGGTCGGGGAAAAACTGTTTTTT CASSSSPVGEKLFF
TRBJ1-4 TRBV28 . . TGTGCCAGCAGTTTATTGCAGGAACTGTTTTTT CASSLLQELFF
TRBJ2-7 TRBV6-6 . . TGTGCCAGCAGTTACCATCGGTGGTACGAGCAGTACTTC CASSYHRWYEQYF